The next 19 T cell receptor beta chains were all read from a single sample in a study of early T cells in non-severe SARS-CoV-2 infection. TCRdb itself ran the 5' RACE reads through MiXCR, one entry per CDR3 protein. This repertoire shows 65,000 to 95,000 distinct CDR3 sequences, about a sixth found once; its top ten account for approximately 2.9%. The material sequenced was whole blood. All receptors derive from an adult who was a healthcare worker with PCR-confirmed SARS-CoV-2 infection or an uninfected control (not recorded which).

The J gene is TRBJ1-1, the V gene TRBV29-1; D remains ambiguous. V was shortened by 0 bases and J by 8 bases, with 13 bases between the two germline ends. The CDR3 is made up of 13 amino acids. Germline CDR1 SQVTM, CDR2 ANQGSEA. DNA of the CDR3: TGCAGCGTTGAAGATACTGGTGGATTGGAAGCTTTCTTT. Amino acids: CSVEDTGGLEAFF.

J is TRBJ1-2 and V is TRBV5-4, with D possibly TRBD1 on 5 matching bases. The V gene's germline CDR1 is SGHNT and CDR2 YYREEE (reference sequence). This CDR3 contains 15 residues. The ends were cut back, 4 bases at V and 1 base at J, with 14 bases in the middle. Here the CDR3 DNA reads TGTGCCAGCAGCCTACCGAGGGGCCTTAACTATGGCTACACCTTC. This codes for CASSLPRGLNYGYTF. The whole variable domain, remainder taken from reference TRBV5-4 and TRBJ1-2, is ETGVTQSPTHLIKTRGQQVTLRCSSQSGHNTVSWYQQALGQGPQFIFQYYREEENGRGNFPPRFSGLQFPNYSSELNVNALELDDSALYLCASSLPRGLNYGYTFGSGTRLTVV.

This rearrangement joins TRBV3-1 to TRBJ2-5; D gene unclear. Trimming shortened V by 4 bases and J by 0 bases, and 6 bases separated the two germline ends. The CDR3 extends over 13 amino acids. Germline V gene data show CDR1 as LGHDT and CDR2 as YNNKEL (reference sequence). The CDR3 coding sequence is TGTGCCAGCAGCCCAGCAGACCAAGAGACCCAGTACTTC. Amino acids: CASSPADQETQYF.

Ten or more counts support this clonotype. The chain uses TRBV6-2 or TRBV6-3 and TRBJ2-7, with D possibly called TRBD1 or TRBD2 (7 bases each). The germline gives CDR1 MNHEY, CDR2 SVGEGT. The CDR3 sequence is 16 residues long. The V gene lost 2 bases and the J gene lost 2 bases, with 16 bases spanning the gap. The CDR3 loop is CASSYARGRGPYEQYF. The DNA of the CDR3 is TGTGCCAGCAGTTACGCCCGGGGGAGGGGGCCCTACGAGCAGTACTTC.

A few counts support this clonotype. This chain uses TRBV7-9 with TRBJ2-7; D is unclear. This CDR3 region has 16 residues. Germline CDR1 is SEHNR and CDR2 is FQNEAQ (reference sequence). Trimming shortened V by 3 bases and J by 1 base, and 16 bases separated the two germline ends. Here the CDR3 DNA reads TGTGCCAGCAGCTTTCCTGTCGACCTGCTGTCCTACGAGCAGTACTTC. Its translation is CASSFPVDLLSYEQYF.

The V gene is TRBV12-3 or TRBV12-4, the J gene TRBJ2-3, with a tentative D call TRBD2 (6 bases). The CDR3 runs 15 residues. V gave up 3 bases and J gave up 5 bases, with 15 bases separating them. The DNA for the CDR3 is TGTGCCAGCAGTTTTCGGGCGGGGCCGGGAGATACGCAGTATTTT. The encoded protein is CASSFRAGPGDTQYF.

This clonotype has a handful of counts. This sequence joins TRBV12-3 or TRBV12-4 and TRBJ1-2, with D tentatively TRBD1 (5 bases). The CDR3 totals 13 residues. Deletions cut 6 bases from V and 4 bases from J, with 12 bases between. CDR3 sequence reads: CASRPPGPYGYTF. The CDR3 nucleotides are TGTGCCAGCAGGCCGCCGGGACCCTATGGCTACACCTTC.

The chain has TRBV7-2 and TRBJ2-1; the match to TRBD2 covers 9 bases. CDR1 and CDR2 from the germline V gene are SGHTA and FQGNSA. With V trimmed by 3 bases and J by 5 bases, 5 bases remained unmatched. This CDR3 is built from 15 residues. The DNA of the CDR3 is TGTGCCAGCAGCTTTAAAGCGGGGGGCCACAATGAGCAGTTCTTC. This codes for CASSFKAGGHNEQFF. Full variable domain (missing parts from reference TRBV7-2 and TRBJ2-1): GAGVSQSPSNKVTEKGKDVELRCDPISGHTALYWYRQSLGQGLEFLIYFQGNSAPDKSGLPSDRFSAERTGGSVSTLTIQRTQQEDSAVYLCASSFKAGGHNEQFFGPGTRLTVL.

This clonotype was picked up a small number of times. The chain is built from TRBV27 and TRBJ2-1, with TRBD2 matching 11 bases. Trimming cost V 4 bases and J 4 bases; bases outside gene matches: 0. Germline CDR1 is MNHEY and CDR2 is SMNVEV (reference sequence). The CDR3 extends over 14 amino acids. CDR3 in DNA: TGTGCCAGCAGTTCTAGCGGGGGGTACAATGAGCAGTTCTTC. It encodes CASSSSGGYNEQFF.

The V and J genes are TRBV28 and TRBJ2-2; 10 bases fit TRBD2. V lost 5 bases and J lost 4; bases outside the gene matches: 4. Germline V gene sequence: CDR1 MDHEN, CDR2 SYDVKM. This CDR3 spans 15 amino acids. CDR3 sequence (DNA): TGTGCCAGCAGTCAAGGGACTAGCGTCACCGGGGAGCTGTTTTTT. Its translation is CASSQGTSVTGELFF.

This clonotype was seen many times. CDR3 sequence reads: CASSIAGAGELFF. DNA for the CDR3: TGTGCCAGCAGCATAGCGGGCGCCGGGGAGCTGTTTTTT. The V gene is TRBV3-1, the J gene TRBJ2-2; 7 bases fit TRBD2. The CDR3 totals 13 residues. Germline CDR1 LGHDT, CDR2 YNNKEL (reference sequence). Trimming cost V 5 bases and J 6 bases; bases outside gene matches: 3.

The rearrangement joins TRBV7-2 to TRBJ1-4; no clear D. CDR1 is SGHTA, CDR2 FQGNSA, per germline. This CDR3 region has 14 residues. Between the trimmed V and J ends, which lost 8 bases and 0 bases, there was a span of 10 bases. The CDR3 DNA reads TGTGCCAGCGCCATTGTTGCAACTAATGAAAAACTGTTTTTT. It yields the protein CASAIVATNEKLFF.

The chain is built from TRBV6-5 and TRBJ2-7; 7 nucleotides match TRBD1. The CDR3 runs to 14 residues. V lost 6 bases, J lost 6 bases, and 11 bases stayed unmatched. From germline, CDR1 is MNHEY and CDR2 SVGAGI. CDR3 sequence (DNA): TGTGCCAGCAGGGCATCCGGGACAGTTAGCGAGCAGTACTTC. Translating it yields CASRASGTVSEQYF.

The table lists this clonotype with a few counts. The CDR3 nucleotides read TGCAGCGTTGAAGGTGAAAGCTCCTACAATGAGCAGTTCTTC. It codes for CSVEGESSYNEQFF. The chain is built from TRBV29-1 and TRBJ2-1, with unresolved D. Trimming shortened V by 1 base and J by 0 bases, and 7 bases separated the two germline ends. Germline CDR1 reads SQVTM; CDR2 reads ANQGSEA. This CDR3 region has 14 residues.

The chain recombines TRBV11-2 with TRBJ2-3; 9 nucleotides align to TRBD2. The trim removed 4 bases at V and 3 bases at J, leaving 8 bases unmatched. CDR1 is SGHAT, CDR2 FQNNGV, per germline. This CDR3 is 16 amino acids long. The CDR3 bases are TGTGCCAGCAGCTCCCGTAGCGGGGGTCAAACAGATACGCAGTATTTT. It specifies CASSSRSGGQTDTQYF.

The chain uses TRBV27 and TRBJ1-1, with TRBD1 matching over 7 bases. CDR3 size: 16 residues. V trimming: 3 bases; J trimming: 1 base; junction bases outside the gene matches: 8. Germline V gives CDR1 MNHEY, CDR2 SMNVEV (reference sequence). CDR3: CASSFSNKGANTEAFF. The CDR3 bases are TGTGCCAGCAGTTTCTCAAATAAGGGGGCGAACACTGAAGCTTTCTTT.

The sample holds a few counts of this clonotype. The CDR3 sequence: CASSFEGRRGYTF. DNA for the CDR3: TGTGCCAGCAGTTTTGAGGGGCGTCGCGGCTACACCTTC. This sequence joins TRBV28 and TRBJ1-2; TRBD1 might be the D (5 bases). Trimming left V 3 bases short and J 8 bases short, with 13 bases between. This CDR3 has 13 residues. CDR1 and CDR2 (germline): MDHEN, SYDVKM.

Here the CDR3 reads CASGLTGGTGELFF. In DNA, the CDR3 is TGTGCTAGTGGTTTGACAGGGGGCACCGGGGAGCTGTTTTTT. The chain combines TRBV12-5 with TRBJ2-2, with TRBD1 matching over 8 bases. J was trimmed by 4 bases and V by 2 bases; bases with no gene match: 0. CDR1 LGHNT and CDR2 FRNRAP come from the germline V gene. The CDR3 contains 14 residues.

The V gene is TRBV12-5, the J gene TRBJ2-7, with 11 bases fitting TRBD2. Germline-derived CDR1 and CDR2 are LGHNT and FRNRAP. The CDR3 extends over 16 amino acids. With V trimmed by 6 bases and J by 6 bases, 13 bases remained unmatched. The CDR3, as DNA: TGTGCTAGTGGCCTCTCCCTGACTAGCGGGAAAGGCGAGCAGTACTTC. Amino acid sequence: CASGLSLTSGKGEQYF.